At least ten counts were recorded for the clone carrying this TCR beta chain. The data were obtained in a study of T cells after yellow fever vaccination. The germline V gene has CDR1 LGHNA and CDR2 YNFKEQ. V lost 5 bases and J 3 bases, leaving 20 bases between the germline ends. This CDR3 contains 17 residues. Using its own MiXCR run on the 5' RACE reads, TCRdb lists one record per CDR3 protein. The sample lists about 400,000 distinct CDR3 sequences, around a tenth occurring once. The receptor was isolated from a man younger than 35 who received the YFV17D yellow fever vaccine. Source: PBMCs, taken on the day of the first yellow fever vaccination. The chain employs TRBV4-2 and TRBJ2-1; D possibly matches TRBD1 or TRBD2 (5 bases each). CDR3: CASSNPSGAPDYNEQFF. The CDR3 DNA reads TGTGCCAGCAGCAACCCCTCCGGGGCCCCGGACTACAATGAGCAGTTCTTC.